The next 29 T cell receptor beta chains were all read from a single sample in a study of cytomegalovirus exposure and HLA in healthy donors. The study ran its PCR with 60 Vbeta and 13 Jbeta primers. Only in-frame clones appear in the TCRdb table, and some are missing; sequencing was by immunoSEQ multiplex PCR. This sample has 60,000 to 75,000 clones, with 74% found just once. Sequencing was done on a sample of PBMCs. The receptor set was obtained from a woman aged 55-70 years in good health and CMV-seropositive.

V usage is TRBV30 and J usage is TRBJ2-3; no clear D. V gave up 5 bases and J gave up 5 bases, with 8 bases separating them. The CDR3 contains 11 residues. The germline V gene encodes CDR1 GTSNPN and CDR2 SVGIG (reference sequence). Written as DNA, the CDR3 is TGTGCCTGGTCGGTTGGAGATACGCAGTATTTT. Translating it yields CAWSVGDTQYF.

This clone was seen more than once but under ten times. This chain links TRBV6-5 with TRBJ1-1, with TRBD1 identical over 9 bases. The CDR3 is 12 amino acids. The J segment lost 11 bases and the V segment lost 6 bases, leaving 7 bases of the junction unmatched. Germline CDR1 MNHEY, CDR2 SVGAGI. CDR3 sequence: CASRPQGAVAFF. For the CDR3, the DNA is TGTGCCAGCAGACCACAGGGGGCTGTGGCTTTCTTT.

J is TRBJ2-7 and V is TRBV6-6, with 9 bases that match TRBD2. The CDR3 sequence is 14 residues long. V lost 6 bases and J lost 2; bases outside the gene matches: 5. CDR1 is MNHNY, CDR2 SVGAGI, per germline (reference sequence). The CDR3 sequence: CASSPSGTTYEQYF. In DNA form, the CDR3 reads TGTGCCAGCAGCCCTAGCGGGACGACCTACGAGCAGTACTTC.

V gene TRBV18 combines with J gene TRBJ2-2, with TRBD2 as a possible D gene (6 bases). Germline-derived CDR1 and CDR2 are KGHSH and LQKENI. This CDR3 region has 14 residues. V lost 3 bases to trimming and J lost 7 bases, with 12 bases between them. CDR3 in DNA: TGTGCCAGCTCACCCCGGGGGTTCGGCGGGGAGCTGTTTTTT. As protein: CASSPRGFGGELFF.

The chain has TRBV29-1 and TRBJ2-3, with 8 nucleotides matching TRBD2. Germline V gene data show CDR1 as SQVTM and CDR2 as ANQGSEA. J gave up 5 bases and V 8 bases, and 12 bases lay outside the gene matches. The CDR3 runs to 14 residues. CDR3 protein: CSFHGREGGDTQYF. In DNA, the CDR3 is TGCAGCTTCCACGGACGGGAGGGTGGAGATACGCAGTATTTT.

The V call is TRBV6-1, the J call TRBJ1-1, with TRBD1 matching over 9 bases. Per the germline V gene, CDR1 is MNHNS and CDR2 is SASEGT. CDR3 length: 15 residues. V was clipped by 5 bases and J by 4 bases; unmatched bases: 8. DNA of the CDR3: TGTGCCAGCAGTATCGGACAGGGGTTAGGCACTGAAGCTTTCTTT. Translating it yields CASSIGQGLGTEAFF.

The V call is TRBV7-2, the J call TRBJ1-2; D perhaps matches TRBD1 (6 bases). Trimming stripped 3 bases from V and 7 bases from J, with 9 bases between. The CDR3 runs 12 residues. Germline-derived CDR1 and CDR2 are SGHTA and FQGNSA. This CDR3 reads CASSLTGPGYTF. Here the CDR3 DNA reads TGTGCCAGCAGCTTGACAGGCCCTGGCTACACCTTC. Full variable domain (rest looked up from reference TRBV7-2 and TRBJ1-2): GAGVSQSPSNKVTEKGKDVELRCDPISGHTALYWYRQSLGQGLEFLIYFQGNSAPDKSGLPSDRFSAERTGGSVSTLTIQRTQQEDSAVYLCASSLTGPGYTFGSGTRLTVV.

This sequence joins TRBV10-2 and TRBJ1-1; D call uncertain. Trimming left V 6 bases short and J 0 bases short, with 5 bases between. In germline, CDR1 is WSHSY, CDR2 SAAADI. The CDR3 spans 12 residues. CDR3 in DNA: TGCGCCAGCAGGGGCCTGAACACTGAAGCTTTCTTT. Protein product: CASRGLNTEAFF.

This chain joins TRBV25-1 and TRBJ1-2, with D possibly TRBD1 on 5 matching bases. CDR3 length equals 13 residues. Germline V gene sequence: CDR1 MGHDK, CDR2 SYGVNS. V lost 8 bases and J 6 bases, leaving 16 bases between the germline ends. The CDR3 reads CASWGDLRDGYTF. For the CDR3, the DNA is TGTGCCAGCTGGGGGGACTTACGGGATGGCTACACCTTC.

This clone has just one count. J is TRBJ2-1 and V is TRBV30; 8 bases match TRBD1. This CDR3 is 13 amino acids long. Germline V gives CDR1 GTSNPN, CDR2 SVGIG (reference sequence). V gave up 4 bases and J gave up 10 bases; unmatched junction bases: 9. This chain's CDR3 is CAWTRGRSEEQFF. The DNA of the CDR3 is TGTGCCTGGACCAGGGGGCGCTCTGAGGAGCAGTTCTTC.

V gene TRBV18 combines with J gene TRBJ2-1, with unresolved D. Germline V gene sequence: CDR1 KGHSH, CDR2 LQKENI. The CDR3 has 13 amino acids. Trimming cost V 3 bases and J 7 bases, with 10 bases left between them. The CDR3, as DNA: TGTGCCAGCTCACCGAGGATATCTAATGAGCAGTTCTTC. Protein: CASSPRISNEQFF.

CDR3 protein: CASSTGTVYQPQHF. CDR3 sequence (DNA): TGTGCCAGCAGCACTGGGACAGTTTATCAGCCCCAGCATTTT. The V and J genes are TRBV7-9 and TRBJ1-5; 7 bases are a match to TRBD1. V was clipped by 5 bases and J by 5 bases; unmatched bases: 6. This CDR3 has 14 residues. In germline, CDR1 is SEHNR, CDR2 FQNEAQ (reference sequence).

The rearrangement links TRBV5-1 to TRBJ1-3; tentative D call: TRBD1 (5 bases). V gave up 3 bases and J gave up 4 bases, with 11 bases separating them. The CDR3 sequence is 14 residues long. CDR1 SGHRS and CDR2 YFSETQ come from the germline V gene. CDR3 bases: TGCGCCAGCAGCTCGACAGCTTTCGGAAACACCATATATTTT. Encoded protein: CASSSTAFGNTIYF.

V and J are TRBV30 and TRBJ2-3, with TRBD1 identical over 7 bases. Losses at the gene ends were 4 bases for V and 0 bases for J; bases not matched to a gene: 4. The CDR3 is 14 amino acids. Germline CDR1 reads GTSNPN; CDR2 reads SVGIG (reference sequence). The CDR3, as DNA: TGTGCCTGGAACCCGGGACAGAGCACAGATACGCAGTATTTT. It translates to CAWNPGQSTDTQYF.

This rearrangement joins TRBV6-5 to TRBJ1-2, with TRBD1 matching over 9 bases. Germline CDR1 and CDR2: MNHEY and SVGAGI. Germline trimming cut 0 bases from V and 2 bases from J; bases unmatched to any gene: 1. CDR3 size: 15 residues. The CDR3 sequence is CASSYSGTGNYGYTF. The CDR3 bases are TGTGCCAGCAGTTACTCGGGGACAGGGAACTATGGCTACACCTTC.

The chain is built from TRBV13 and TRBJ1-1; D is unresolved. Germline V CDR1 and CDR2: PRHDT, FYEKMQ (reference sequence). This CDR3 has 14 residues. V was trimmed by 3 bases and J by 2 bases, leaving 10 bases between them. As DNA, the CDR3 is TGTGCCAGCAGCTTCTACGGTCCAAACACTGAAGCTTTCTTT. It yields the protein CASSFYGPNTEAFF.

This chain connects TRBV19 to TRBJ1-2, with 8 bases lining up with TRBD1. The J segment lost 5 bases and the V segment lost 1 base, leaving 6 bases of the junction unmatched. CDR1 is LNHDA and CDR2 is SQIVND in the germline V gene (reference sequence). The CDR3 is 15 amino acids. The CDR3 region is CASSIAEQGGYGYTF. The CDR3 DNA is TGTGCCAGTAGTATAGCGGAACAGGGGGGGTATGGCTACACCTTC. Using reference TRBV19 and TRBJ1-2 for the parts outside the CDR3, the full variable domain is DGGITQSPKYLFRKEGQNVTLSCEQNLNHDAMYWYRQDPGQGLRLIYYSQIVNDFQKGDIAEGYSVSREKKESFPLTVTSAQKNPTAFYLCASSIAEQGGYGYTFGSGTRLTVV.

The chain has TRBV11-3 and TRBJ1-2; TRBD1 aligns across 7 bases. The CDR3 totals 12 residues. The V segment lost 5 bases and the J segment 3 bases; nucleotides outside the gene matches: 0. The germline V gene encodes CDR1 SGHNT and CDR2 YENEEA. CDR3 region: CASSQGDYGYTF. The DNA of the CDR3 is TGTGCCAGCAGCCAGGGGGACTATGGCTACACCTTC.

This chain uses TRBV5-1 with TRBJ2-1; D possibly corresponds to TRBD2 (6 bases). Germline V gene data show CDR1 as SGHRS and CDR2 as YFSETQ. V was shortened by 0 bases and J by 3 bases, with 10 bases between the two germline ends. The length of the CDR3 is 15 residues. The CDR3 here is CASSLAGTGYNEQFF. CDR3 sequence (DNA): TGCGCCAGCAGCTTGGCCGGGACTGGCTACAATGAGCAGTTCTTC.

The genes are TRBV10-2 and TRBJ1-2; D is possibly TRBD1 (5 bases). The germline gives CDR1 WSHSY, CDR2 SAAADI. CDR3 length: 13 residues. Trimming took off 2 bases at V and 4 bases at J, with 8 bases between the two ends. The CDR3 spells CASSEQGTYGYTF. The CDR3 DNA is TGCGCCAGCAGTGAGCAGGGCACCTATGGCTACACCTTC.

The chain combines TRBV7-6 with TRBJ1-4; D is unresolved. V was cut by 5 bases and J by 8 bases, with 12 bases left in between. Germline-derived CDR1 and CDR2 are SGHVS and FNYEAQ. CDR3 length equals 13 residues. The chain's CDR3 is CASSPRTAEKLFF. The CDR3 bases are TGTGCCAGCAGCCCCCGGACTGCCGAAAAACTGTTTTTT.

The rearrangement links TRBV11-2 to TRBJ2-1; 9 bases align to TRBD2. This CDR3 has 15 residues. The V gene end was trimmed by 3 bases and the J gene end by 10 bases; junction bases not matched to a gene: 10. CDR1 is SGHAT and CDR2 is FQNNGV in the germline V gene. As DNA, the CDR3 is TGTGCCAGCAGCTTGGCGACTAGCGGCATAAGAGAGCAGTTCTTC. Translating it yields CASSLATSGIREQFF.

This clone occurred once. The V call is TRBV7-2, the J call TRBJ2-7, with 9 bases that match TRBD1. Germline V gene lookup returns CDR1 SGHTA and CDR2 FQGNSA. The CDR3 covers 17 residues. After removal of 5 bases from V and 2 bases from J, the junction contained 13 bases not matched to a gene. The CDR3 here is CASSPGFWGQGPYEQYF. In DNA form, the CDR3 reads TGTGCCAGCAGCCCAGGTTTCTGGGGACAGGGACCCTACGAGCAGTACTTC.

This clone was found a few times. The gene calls are TRBV14 and TRBJ2-5; TRBD2 might be the D (5 bases). Germline V gene data show CDR1 as SGHDN and CDR2 as FVKESK. The V gene lost 1 base and the J gene lost 10 bases, with 13 bases spanning the gap. CDR3 length equals 13 residues. CDR3 DNA sequence: TGTGCCAGCAGCCAAGTAGAAACTAGTATCCAGTACTTC. It translates to CASSQVETSIQYF.

The chain couples TRBV7-6 to TRBJ1-1; D gene unclear. The V gene lost 2 bases and the J gene lost 4 bases, with 14 bases spanning the gap. The germline CDR1 and CDR2 sequences are SGHVS and FNYEAQ. There are 15 residues in the CDR3. This chain's CDR3 is CASSLQAEGGTEAFF. The CDR3 DNA reads as TGTGCCAGCAGCTTACAAGCGGAAGGTGGCACTGAAGCTTTCTTT.

The chain couples TRBV10-3 to TRBJ1-2; D possibly corresponds to TRBD1 (5 bases). This CDR3 has 14 amino acids. Trimming removed 4 bases at V and 5 bases at J, with 14 bases between. From germline, CDR1 is ENHRY and CDR2 SYGVKD. The CDR3 DNA follows: TGTGCCATCAGTGTTGAGGACACCTTGTATGGCTACACCTTC. It is translated as CAISVEDTLYGYTF.

This clone turned up a few times. The chain uses TRBV19 and TRBJ1-5; 9 bases are shared with TRBD1. V gave up 7 bases and J gave up 2 bases; unmatched junction bases: 6. CDR3 length: 15 residues. Per the germline V gene, CDR1 is LNHDA and CDR2 is SQIVND (reference sequence). CDR3 residues: CASTDRGNGNQPQHF. The CDR3 DNA is TGTGCCAGTACCGACAGGGGGAACGGCAATCAGCCCCAGCATTTT.

This clone was observed many times. One end of the junction does not line up with germline, which may come from a read error. The chain carries TRBV5-6 and TRBJ2-1; TRBD1 might be the D (5 bases). This CDR3 region has 15 residues. Germline V gives CDR1 SGHDT, CDR2 YYEEEE. This CDR3 reads CASTLGQGSYNEQFF. The CDR3 nucleotides read TGTGCCAGCACCTTGGGGCAGGGATCCTACAATGAGCAGTTCTTC. Complete variable domain (other parts from reference TRBV5-6 and TRBJ2-1): DAGVTQSPTHLIKTRGQQVTLRCSPKSGHDTVSWYQQALGQGPQFIFQYYEEEERQRGNFPDRFSGHQFPNYSSELNVNALLLGDSALYLCASTLGQGSYNEQFFGPGTRLTVL.

The sample holds a few counts of this clone. This likely traces to a read error, being one base from a far larger clone. The chain couples TRBV2 to TRBJ2-2; D might be TRBD1 (6 bases). The better agreement between TRBJ1-1 and the DNA end casts doubt on the J call. The V gene's germline CDR1 is SNHLY and CDR2 FYNNEI. CDR3 size: 12 residues. CDR3 DNA sequence: TGTGCCATCGGGACAAGGGCCACTGAAGCTTTCTTT. It translates to CAIGTRATEAFF.